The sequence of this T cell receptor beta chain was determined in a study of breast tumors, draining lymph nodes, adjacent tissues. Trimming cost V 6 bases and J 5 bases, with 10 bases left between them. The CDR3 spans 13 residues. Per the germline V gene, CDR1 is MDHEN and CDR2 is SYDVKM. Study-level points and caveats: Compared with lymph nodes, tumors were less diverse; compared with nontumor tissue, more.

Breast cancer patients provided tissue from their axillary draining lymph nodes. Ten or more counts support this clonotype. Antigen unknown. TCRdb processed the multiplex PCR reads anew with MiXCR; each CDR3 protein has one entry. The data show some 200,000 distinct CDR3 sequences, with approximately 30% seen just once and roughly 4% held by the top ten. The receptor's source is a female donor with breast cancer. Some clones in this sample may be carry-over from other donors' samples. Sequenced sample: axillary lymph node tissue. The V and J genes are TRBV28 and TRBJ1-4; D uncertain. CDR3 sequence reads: CASRVQRNEKLFF. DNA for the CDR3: TGTGCCAGCAGGGTCCAAAGGAATGAAAAACTGTTTTTT.